The sequence of this TCR beta chain was determined in a study of blood T cell repertoires in COVID-19. Trimming shortened V by 2 bases and J by 3 bases, and 7 bases separated the two germline ends. Germline V gene lookup returns CDR1 KGHSY and CDR2 FQNENV. There are 13 residues in the CDR3. TCRdb's copy holds only in-frame clones and misses some; the assay was immunoSEQ multiplex PCR. Counted here are approximately 210,000 clones, 65% to 85% occurring once; the ten biggest clones make up 8% to 10%. This receptor was taken from a woman aged 50 to 60 with acute or convalescent COVID-19. Sequenced sample: peripheral blood. This chain joins TRBV16 and TRBJ1-1, with D uncertain. The CDR3 region has the DNA TGTGCCAGCAGCCAAGAGGAGTACACTGAAGCTTTCTTT. It encodes CASSQEEYTEAFF.